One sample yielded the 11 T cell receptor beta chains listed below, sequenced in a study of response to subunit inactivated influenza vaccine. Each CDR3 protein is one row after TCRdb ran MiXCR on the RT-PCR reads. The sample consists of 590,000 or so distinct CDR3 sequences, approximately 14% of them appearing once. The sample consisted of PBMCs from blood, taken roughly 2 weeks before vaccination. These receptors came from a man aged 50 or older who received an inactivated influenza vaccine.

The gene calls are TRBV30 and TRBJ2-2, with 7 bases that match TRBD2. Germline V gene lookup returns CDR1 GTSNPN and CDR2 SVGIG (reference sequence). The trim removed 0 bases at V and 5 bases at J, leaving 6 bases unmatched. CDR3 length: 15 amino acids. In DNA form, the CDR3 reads TGTGCCTGGAGTGTAGGACTAGGATTAACCGGGGAGCTGTTTTTT. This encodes CAWSVGLGLTGELFF.

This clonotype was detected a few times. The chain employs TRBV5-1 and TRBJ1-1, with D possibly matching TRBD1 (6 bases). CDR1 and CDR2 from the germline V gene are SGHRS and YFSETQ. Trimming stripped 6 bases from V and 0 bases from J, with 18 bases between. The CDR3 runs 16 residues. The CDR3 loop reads CASTPGAGSLNTEAFF. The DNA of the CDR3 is TGCGCCAGCACCCCAGGGGCAGGGTCTTTGAACACTGAAGCTTTCTTT. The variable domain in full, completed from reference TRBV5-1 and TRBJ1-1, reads KAGVTQTPRYLIKTRGQQVTLSCSPISGHRSVSWYQQTPGQGLQFLFEYFSETQRNKGNFPGRFSGRQFSNSRSEMNVSTLELGDSALYLCASTPGAGSLNTEAFFGQGTRLTVV.

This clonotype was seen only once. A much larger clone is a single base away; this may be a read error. The CDR3 reads CASSRVRGTGELFF. The CDR3, as DNA: TGTGCCAGCAGCCGGGTCAGGGGGACCGGGGAGCTGTTTTTT. The chain uses TRBV7-7 and TRBJ2-2; 7 bases are shared with TRBD1. Germline CDR1 SSHAT, CDR2 FNYEAQ (reference sequence). The ends lost 5 bases at V and 5 bases at J; junction bases unmatched: 5. The CDR3 runs to 14 residues.

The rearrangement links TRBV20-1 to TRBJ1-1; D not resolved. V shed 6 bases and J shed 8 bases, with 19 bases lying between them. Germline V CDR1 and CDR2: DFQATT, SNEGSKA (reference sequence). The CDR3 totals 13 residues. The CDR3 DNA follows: TGCAGTGCCCCTCTGATCGAGCTAAGAGAAGCTTTCTTT. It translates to CSAPLIELREAFF.

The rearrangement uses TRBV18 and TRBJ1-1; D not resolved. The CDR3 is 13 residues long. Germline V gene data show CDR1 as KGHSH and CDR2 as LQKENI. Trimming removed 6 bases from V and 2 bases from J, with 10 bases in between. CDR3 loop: CASSPQKNTEAFF. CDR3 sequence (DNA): TGTGCCAGCTCCCCCCAGAAAAACACTGAAGCTTTCTTT. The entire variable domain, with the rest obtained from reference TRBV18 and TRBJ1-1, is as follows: NAGVMQNPRHLVRRRGQEARLRCSPMKGHSHVYWYRQLPEEGLKFMVYLQKENIIDESGMPKERFSAEFPKEGPSILRIQQVVRGDSAAYFCASSPQKNTEAFFGQGTRLTVV.

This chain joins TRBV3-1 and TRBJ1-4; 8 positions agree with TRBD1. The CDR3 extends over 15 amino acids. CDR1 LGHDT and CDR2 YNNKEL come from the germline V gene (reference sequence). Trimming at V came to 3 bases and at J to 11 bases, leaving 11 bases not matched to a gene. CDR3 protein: CASSHLTGAGHKLFF. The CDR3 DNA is TGTGCCAGCAGCCATCTGACAGGGGCAGGTCACAAACTGTTTTTT.

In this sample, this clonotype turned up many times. CDR3 residues: CASSSRALTLQPQHF. The CDR3 nucleotides read TGTGCCAGCAGTTCTCGGGCCCTTACGCTCCAGCCCCAGCATTTT. V and J are TRBV12-3 or TRBV12-4 and TRBJ1-5; no reliable D call. The CDR3 length is 15 residues. The ends were cut back, 4 bases at V and 7 bases at J, with 17 bases in the middle.

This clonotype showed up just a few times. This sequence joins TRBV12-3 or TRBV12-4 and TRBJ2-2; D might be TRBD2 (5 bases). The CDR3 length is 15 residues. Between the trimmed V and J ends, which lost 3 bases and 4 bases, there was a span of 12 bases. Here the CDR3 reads CASSFRRVGTGELFF. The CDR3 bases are TGTGCCAGCAGTTTTCGGCGGGTTGGCACCGGGGAGCTGTTTTTT.

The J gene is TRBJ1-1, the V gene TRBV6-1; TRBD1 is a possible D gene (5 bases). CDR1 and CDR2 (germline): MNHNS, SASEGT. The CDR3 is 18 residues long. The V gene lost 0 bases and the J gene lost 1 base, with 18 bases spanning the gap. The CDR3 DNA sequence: TGTGCCAGCAGTGAAGCGCGCCCGGGGCCGGGGAGGAACACTGAAGCTTTCTTT. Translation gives CASSEARPGPGRNTEAFF.

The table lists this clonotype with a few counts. Here the CDR3 DNA reads TGTGCCAGCAGCCCAATACCCTCACAGGGGAAGGGAGAGACCCAGTACTTC. It is translated as CASSPIPSQGKGETQYF. This chain connects TRBV7-9 to TRBJ2-5; 7 bases agree with TRBD1. V shed 5 bases, J shed 4 bases, and the junction held 16 bases outside the gene matches. This CDR3 region has 17 residues. CDR1 is SEHNR and CDR2 is FQNEAQ in the germline V gene (reference sequence).

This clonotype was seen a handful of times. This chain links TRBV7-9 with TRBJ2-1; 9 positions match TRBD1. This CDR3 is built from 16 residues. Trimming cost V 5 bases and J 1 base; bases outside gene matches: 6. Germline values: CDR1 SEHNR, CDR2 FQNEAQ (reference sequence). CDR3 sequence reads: CASSLRGQGSYNEQFF. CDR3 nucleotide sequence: TGTGCCAGCAGCCTACGAGGACAGGGGTCCTACAATGAGCAGTTCTTC. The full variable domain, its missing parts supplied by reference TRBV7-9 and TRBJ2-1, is DTGVSQNPRHKITKRGQNVTFRCDPISEHNRLYWYRQTLGQGPEFLTYFQNEAQLEKSRLLSDRFSAERPKGSFSTLEIQRTEQGDSAMYLCASSLRGQGSYNEQFFGPGTRLTVL.